Each of the 6 T cell receptor beta chains below was sequenced from the same sample in a study of T cells in localized non-small cell lung cancer. Some clones are missing from TCRdb's copy, which holds only in-frame ones; the method was immunoSEQ multiplex PCR. The table shows more than 700 clones, with around 24% occurring only once. This specimen was lung tumor tissue, taken before any cancer treatment. These receptors came from a woman aged 40 to 75 with stage I squamous cell lung carcinoma.

This clone turned up a few times. The V and J genes are TRBV28 and TRBJ2-1; 7 positions match TRBD2. Germline CDR1 is MDHEN and CDR2 is SYDVKM. There are 17 residues in the CDR3. J was trimmed by 1 base and V by 2 bases; bases with no gene match: 8. The CDR3 DNA reads TGTGCCAGCAGTTTAGGGGAGGGTAGGGGATCCTACAATGAGCAGTTCTTC. This codes for CASSLGEGRGSYNEQFF. Full variable domain (rest looked up from reference TRBV28 and TRBJ2-1): DVKVTQSSRYLVKRTGEKVFLECVQDMDHENMFWYRQDPGLGLRLIYFSYDVKMKEKGDIPEGYSVSREKKERFSLILESASTNQTSMYLCASSLGEGRGSYNEQFFGPGTRLTVL.

This clone has more than one count but fewer than ten. The DNA of the CDR3 is TGTGCCAGTACCGCAGGGGCCACTGGGGGCTACACCTTC. Translating it yields CASTAGATGGYTF. This chain connects TRBV19 to TRBJ1-2; D may be TRBD1 (6 bases). The CDR3 extends over 13 amino acids. V was clipped by 7 bases and J by 8 bases, with 17 bases between them. Germline CDR1 LNHDA, CDR2 SQIVND (reference sequence).

J is TRBJ2-1 and V is TRBV6-8; 8 bases map to TRBD2. Germline lookup yields CDR1 MNHGY and CDR2 SAAAGT. Trimming at V came to 2 bases and at J to 8 bases, leaving 8 bases not matched to a gene. The CDR3 sequence is 15 residues long. CDR3 nucleotide sequence: TGTGCCAGCAGTTACGCCGGGAGGGGTCGTGATGAGCAGTTCTTC. Protein sequence: CASSYAGRGRDEQFF.

This clone was counted between two and nine times. The chain has TRBV11-3 and TRBJ2-6; D might be TRBD1 (6 bases). Germline-derived CDR1 and CDR2 are SGHNT and YENEEA. The length of the CDR3 is 15 residues. V lost 1 base and J 7 bases, leaving 11 bases between the germline ends. The CDR3 protein is CASSLGTVSANVLTF. The CDR3 bases are TGTGCCAGCAGCTTAGGGACAGTGAGCGCCAACGTCCTGACTTTC.

There are a few counts of this clone. The chain combines TRBV18 with TRBJ2-6; no clear D. V lost 6 bases, J lost 4 bases, and 16 bases lay in between. Germline values: CDR1 KGHSH, CDR2 LQKENI. This CDR3 region has 16 residues. Written as DNA, the CDR3 is TGTGCCAGCTCCCTGTGGGTGGCAAACGGGGCCAACGTCCTGACTTTC. It codes for CASSLWVANGANVLTF.

This rearrangement joins TRBV29-1 to TRBJ2-2; 7 bases fit TRBD1. With 6 bases clipped from V and 6 bases from J, the junction kept 4 bases outside the gene matches. Per the germline V gene, CDR1 is SQVTM and CDR2 is ANQGSEA. The CDR3 loop spans 12 amino acids. The CDR3 loop is CSVADRAGELFF. The CDR3 DNA reads as TGCAGCGTCGCCGACAGGGCCGGGGAGCTGTTTTTT.